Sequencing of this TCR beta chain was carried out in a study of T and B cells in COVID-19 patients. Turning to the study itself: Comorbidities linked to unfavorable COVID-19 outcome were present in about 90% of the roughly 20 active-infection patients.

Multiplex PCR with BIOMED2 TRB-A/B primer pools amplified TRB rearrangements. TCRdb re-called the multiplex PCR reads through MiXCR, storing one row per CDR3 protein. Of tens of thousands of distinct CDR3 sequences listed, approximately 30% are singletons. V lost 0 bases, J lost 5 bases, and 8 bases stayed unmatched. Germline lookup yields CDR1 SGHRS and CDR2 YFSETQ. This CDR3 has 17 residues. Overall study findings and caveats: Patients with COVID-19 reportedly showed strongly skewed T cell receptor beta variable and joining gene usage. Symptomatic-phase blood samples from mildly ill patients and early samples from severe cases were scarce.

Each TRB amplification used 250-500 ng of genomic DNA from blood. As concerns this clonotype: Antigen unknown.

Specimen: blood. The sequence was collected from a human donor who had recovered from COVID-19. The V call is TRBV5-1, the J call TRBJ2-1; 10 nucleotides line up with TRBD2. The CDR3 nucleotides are TGCGCCAGCAGCTTGGGGATTTCTAGCGGGGGTGACAATGAGCAGTTCTTC. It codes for CASSLGISSGGDNEQFF.